These 3 T cell receptor beta chains share one sample of origin, sequenced in a study of shared clonotypes between healthy human individuals. TCRdb's copy holds only in-frame clones and misses some; the assay was immunoSEQ multiplex PCR. The top ten clones hold 1.4% of a sample with 850,000 to 1,200,000 clones, roughly 80% of them seen once. The sample taken for sequencing was memory CD4+ T cells sorted from blood. Subset given: CD45RA-negative fraction. The receptor source for this set is a man younger than 30 in good health.

This clone was picked up one time. The rearrangement joins TRBV11-2 to TRBJ2-1; D not certain. V was clipped by 5 bases and J by 8 bases, with 7 bases between them. The CDR3 has 11 residues. Germline V gene lookup returns CDR1 SGHAT and CDR2 FQNNGV. This CDR3 is CASSAQYEQFF. The CDR3 DNA is TGTGCCAGCAGCGCACAGTATGAGCAGTTCTTC.

The rearrangement joins TRBV7-2 to TRBJ2-5, with 7 bases lining up with TRBD2. Per germline, CDR1 SGHTA and CDR2 FQGNSA. Unmatched junction bases numbered 10, after V lost 5 bases and J lost 7 bases. This CDR3 spans 14 amino acids. CDR3: CASSTQAAGSTQYF. The DNA for the CDR3 is TGTGCCAGCAGCACGCAGGCAGCGGGATCGACCCAGTACTTC.

In DNA, the CDR3 is TGTGCCAGCAGCAAGTCGTCGGGTGGGAACACTGAAGCTTTCTTT. Its protein product is CASSKSSGGNTEAFF. The chain links TRBV11-3 to TRBJ1-1; no firm D call. The CDR3 covers 15 residues. Deletions cut 5 bases from V and 1 base from J, with 14 bases between. CDR1 is SGHNT, CDR2 YENEEA, per germline.